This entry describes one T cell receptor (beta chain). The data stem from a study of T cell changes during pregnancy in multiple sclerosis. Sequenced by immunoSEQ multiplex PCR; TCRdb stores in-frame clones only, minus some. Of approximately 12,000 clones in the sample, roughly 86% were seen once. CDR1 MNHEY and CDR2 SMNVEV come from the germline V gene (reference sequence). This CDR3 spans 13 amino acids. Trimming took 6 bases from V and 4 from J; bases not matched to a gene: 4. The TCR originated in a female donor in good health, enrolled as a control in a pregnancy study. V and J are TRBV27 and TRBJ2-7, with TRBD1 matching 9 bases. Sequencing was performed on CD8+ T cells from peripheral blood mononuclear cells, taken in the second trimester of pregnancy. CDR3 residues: CASRGTGRYEQYF. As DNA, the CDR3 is TGTGCCAGCAGGGGGACAGGGAGGTACGAGCAGTACTTC.